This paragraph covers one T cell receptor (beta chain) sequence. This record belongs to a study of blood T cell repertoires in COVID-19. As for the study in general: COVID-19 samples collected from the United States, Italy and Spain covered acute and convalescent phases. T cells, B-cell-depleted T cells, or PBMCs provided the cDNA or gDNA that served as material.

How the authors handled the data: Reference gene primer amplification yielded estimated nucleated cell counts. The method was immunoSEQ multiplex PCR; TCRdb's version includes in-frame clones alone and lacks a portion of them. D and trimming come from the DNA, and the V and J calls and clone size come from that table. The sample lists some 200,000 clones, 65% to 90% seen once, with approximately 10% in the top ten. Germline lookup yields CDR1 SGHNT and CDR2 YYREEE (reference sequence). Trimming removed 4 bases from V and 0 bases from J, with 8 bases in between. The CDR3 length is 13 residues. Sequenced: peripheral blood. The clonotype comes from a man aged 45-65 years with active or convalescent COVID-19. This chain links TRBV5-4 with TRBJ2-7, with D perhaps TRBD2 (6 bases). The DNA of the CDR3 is TGTGCCAGCAGCCCGGGGGACTCCTACGAGCAGTACTTC. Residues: CASSPGDSYEQYF.